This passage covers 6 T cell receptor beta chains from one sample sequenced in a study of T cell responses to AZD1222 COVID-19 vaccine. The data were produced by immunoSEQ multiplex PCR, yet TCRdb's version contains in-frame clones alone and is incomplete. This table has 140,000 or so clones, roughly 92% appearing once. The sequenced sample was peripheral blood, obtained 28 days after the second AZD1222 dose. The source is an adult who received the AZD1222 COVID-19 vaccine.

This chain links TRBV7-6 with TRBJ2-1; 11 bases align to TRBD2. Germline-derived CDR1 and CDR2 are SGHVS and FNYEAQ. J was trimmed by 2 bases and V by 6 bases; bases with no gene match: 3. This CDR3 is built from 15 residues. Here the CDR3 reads CASRVLAGAYNEQFF. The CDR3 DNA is TGTGCCAGCAGGGTACTAGCGGGGGCCTACAATGAGCAGTTCTTC.

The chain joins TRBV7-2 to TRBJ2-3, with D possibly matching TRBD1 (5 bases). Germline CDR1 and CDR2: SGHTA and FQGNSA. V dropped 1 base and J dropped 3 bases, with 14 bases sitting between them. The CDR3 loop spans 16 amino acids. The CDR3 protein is CASSLESTAGTDTQYF. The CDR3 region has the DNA TGTGCCAGCAGCTTAGAGTCGACAGCTGGGACAGATACGCAGTATTTT.

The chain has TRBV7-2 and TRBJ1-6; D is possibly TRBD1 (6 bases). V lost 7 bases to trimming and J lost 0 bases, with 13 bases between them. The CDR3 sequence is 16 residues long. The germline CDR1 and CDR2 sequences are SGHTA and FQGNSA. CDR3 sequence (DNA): TGTGCCAGCACCCGCCAGGGGAGCTCCTATAATTCACCCCTCCACTTT. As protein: CASTRQGSSYNSPLHF.

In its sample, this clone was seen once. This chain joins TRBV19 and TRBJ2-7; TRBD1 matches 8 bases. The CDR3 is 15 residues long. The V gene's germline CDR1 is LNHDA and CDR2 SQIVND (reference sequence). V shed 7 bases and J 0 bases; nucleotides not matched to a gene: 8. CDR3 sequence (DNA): TGTGCCAGTAAAACTTCAGGGGGCGACTCCTACGAGCAGTACTTC. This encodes CASKTSGGDSYEQYF.

CDR3 residues: CASSRDNSYEQYF. The DNA for the CDR3 is TGTGCCAGTAGTAGGGACAACTCCTACGAGCAGTACTTC. J is TRBJ2-7 and V is TRBV19; a possible D gene is TRBD1 (6 bases). V shed 4 bases and J shed 0 bases, with 7 bases lying between them. Looked up from germline, CDR1 is LNHDA and CDR2 is SQIVND (reference sequence). The CDR3 runs 13 residues.

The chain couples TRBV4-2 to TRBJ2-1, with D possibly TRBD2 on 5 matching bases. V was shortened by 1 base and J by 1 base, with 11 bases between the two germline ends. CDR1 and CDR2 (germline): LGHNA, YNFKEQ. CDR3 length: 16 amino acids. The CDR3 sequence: CASSQVDAGSYNEQFF. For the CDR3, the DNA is TGTGCCAGCAGCCAAGTTGATGCGGGTTCCTACAATGAGCAGTTCTTC.